A single sample is the source of the 8 T cell receptor beta chains below, sequenced in a study of blood T cell repertoires in COVID-19. The assay was immunoSEQ multiplex PCR, and TCRdb's table has in-frame clones only and misses some. The data show tens of thousands of clones, about 74% seen once. Sequenced sample: peripheral blood. These receptors originate from a man in his 70s with COVID-19, enrolled during active disease.

The V and J genes are TRBV19 and TRBJ1-1; D gene uncertain. Trimming removed 10 bases from V and 5 bases from J, with 23 bases in between. CDR3 length: 15 amino acids. CDR1 LNHDA and CDR2 SQIVND come from the germline V gene (reference sequence). CDR3: CATHRTSELWTEAFF. The CDR3, as DNA: TGTGCCACTCACCGAACGTCCGAACTCTGGACTGAAGCTTTCTTT.

The chain joins TRBV28 to TRBJ2-7; 7 positions match TRBD2. This CDR3 is built from 14 residues. CDR1 and CDR2 from the germline V gene are MDHEN and SYDVKM. V lost 6 bases and J lost 7; bases outside the gene matches: 12. The CDR3 DNA follows: TGTGCCAGCAGGCCCCCGGGGGGTGTTGGGGAGCAGTACTTC. Its protein is CASRPPGGVGEQYF. Full variable domain (missing parts from reference TRBV28 and TRBJ2-7): DVKVTQSSRYLVKRTGEKVFLECVQDMDHENMFWYRQDPGLGLRLIYFSYDVKMKEKGDIPEGYSVSREKKERFSLILESASTNQTSMYLCASRPPGGVGEQYFGPGTRLTVT.

This chain uses TRBV6-5 with TRBJ2-7; D unresolved. CDR3 length equals 13 residues. V dropped 2 bases and J dropped 7 bases, with 12 bases sitting between them. Germline V gene data show CDR1 as MNHEY and CDR2 as SVGAGI. The CDR3 nucleotides read TGTGCCAGCAGTTACCTAGGTATCGGGGAGCAGTACTTC. Protein sequence: CASSYLGIGEQYF.

The rearrangement joins TRBV3-1 (or the pseudogene TRBV3-2) to TRBJ2-7, with TRBD1 as a possible D gene (6 bases). The germline V gene encodes CDR1 LGHDT and CDR2 YNNKEL (reference sequence). The ends were cut back, 1 base at V and 13 bases at J, with 20 bases in the middle. The CDR3 has 14 amino acids. CDR3 in DNA: TGTGCCAGCAGCCAAGGGTACAGGGACATAGGGAGATACTTC. It is translated as CASSQGYRDIGRYF.

The chain links TRBV28 to TRBJ1-1; D remains unclear. Per the germline V gene, CDR1 is MDHEN and CDR2 is SYDVKM. The ends were cut back, 8 bases at V and 1 base at J, with 11 bases in the middle. This CDR3 contains 13 residues. The CDR3 nucleotides are TGTGCCAGCTTGAATGGGCGGAACACTGAAGCTTTCTTT. Its translation is CASLNGRNTEAFF.

This clone was seen once. V usage is TRBV24-1 and J usage is TRBJ2-1; 14 bases match TRBD2. CDR3 length: 16 residues. CDR1 and CDR2 from the germline V gene are KGHDR and SFDVKD. After removal of 4 bases from V and 9 bases from J, the junction contained 7 bases not matched to a gene. The CDR3 DNA reads as TGTGCCACCAGTGACCCGGGACTAGCGGGAGCTGCTGAGCAGTTCTTC. This sequence encodes CATSDPGLAGAAEQFF.

The CDR3 sequence: CASSSGLASYEQYF. CDR3 nucleotide sequence: TGTGCCAGCAGTTCGGGACTAGCTTCCTACGAGCAGTACTTC. The chain carries TRBV9 and TRBJ2-7; 9 bases are shared with TRBD2. CDR1 and CDR2 (germline): SGDLS, YYNGEE. Trimming took 5 bases from V and 1 from J; bases not matched to a gene: 4. This CDR3 region has 14 residues.

The CDR3 here is CATSAGVSSGELFF. As DNA, the CDR3 is TGTGCCACCAGTGCCGGAGTCTCCAGCGGGGAGCTGTTTTTT. The chain is built from TRBV24-1 and TRBJ2-2; D gene uncertain. The CDR3 length is 14 residues. Trimming removed 5 bases from V and 7 bases from J, with 13 bases in between. Per germline, CDR1 KGHDR and CDR2 SFDVKD.